The sequence of this TCR beta chain was determined in a study of blood T cell repertoires in COVID-19. Study as a whole: Samples taken during acute and convalescent COVID-19 were collected in the United States, Italy and Spain.

Seattle cases were enrolled at active infection and followed longitudinally. Germline assignment: CDR1 KGHSH and CDR2 LQKENI. This CDR3 spans 14 amino acids. Trimming cost V 6 bases and J 3 bases; bases outside gene matches: 4. Study processing details: Researchers report that nucleated cell counts were estimated from reference gene primer amplification. Assay: immunoSEQ multiplex PCR; the TCRdb copy retains only in-frame clones and omits some. The V and J calls and clone size are taken from that table; D and trimming were inferred from the DNA. Of 200,000 to 250,000 clones in the sample, around four fifths are singletons; the top ten hold 7.5% to 9.5%.

Source material: peripheral blood. This receptor was identified in a woman of 80 years or more with COVID-19, enrolled during active disease. The rearrangement joins TRBV18 to TRBJ1-2, with TRBD1 matching 10 bases. In DNA, the CDR3 is TGTGCCAGCTCCGACAGGGGGCTCGACTATGGCTACACCTTC. Its protein is CASSDRGLDYGYTF.